A single TCR beta chain is shown here with its context. Its specificity is not known. The CDR3 is 15 residues long. Trimming cost V 6 bases and J 0 bases; bases outside gene matches: 5. The germline CDR1 and CDR2 sequences are DFQATT and SNEGSKA (reference sequence). The study drew donors from healthy Caucasian individuals in Russia aged about 6 to 90. The data belong to a study of blood T cells in healthy people across ages. Whole-study results and caveats: As age increased, TCR beta diversity per million T cells fell in a roughly linear fashion. As naive T cell percentage varied, TCR beta diversity correlated strongly with it.

A sample-barcoded 5' primer and a J-beta primer mix were used in a second PCR of roughly 7 to 11 cycles. TCRdb passed the 5' RACE reads through MiXCR, listing each CDR3 protein once. The repertoire holds 1.5 million to 2 million distinct CDR3 sequences, with about 50% as singletons. The receptor was isolated from a woman aged 40 to 50 in good health. Sequenced sample: blood. J is TRBJ2-7 and V is TRBV20-1, with TRBD2 matching over 13 bases. The CDR3 reads CSAGLAGALSYEQYF. DNA of the CDR3: TGCAGTGCAGGACTAGCGGGGGCCCTCTCCTACGAGCAGTACTTC.